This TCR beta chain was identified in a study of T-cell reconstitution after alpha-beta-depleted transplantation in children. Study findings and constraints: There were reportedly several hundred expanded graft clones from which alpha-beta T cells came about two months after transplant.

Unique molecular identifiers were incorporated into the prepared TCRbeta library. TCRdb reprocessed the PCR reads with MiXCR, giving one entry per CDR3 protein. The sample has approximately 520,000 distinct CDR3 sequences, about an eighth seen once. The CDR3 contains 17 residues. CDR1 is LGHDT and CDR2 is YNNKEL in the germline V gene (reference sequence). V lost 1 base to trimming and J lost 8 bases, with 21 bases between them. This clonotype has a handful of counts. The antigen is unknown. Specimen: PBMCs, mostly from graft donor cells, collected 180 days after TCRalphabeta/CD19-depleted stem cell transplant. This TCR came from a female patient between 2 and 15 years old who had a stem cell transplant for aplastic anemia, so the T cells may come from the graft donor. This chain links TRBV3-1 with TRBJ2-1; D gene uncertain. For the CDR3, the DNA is TGTGCCAGCAGCCAAGTTGGCGGCAGTAGGGATATCGATGAGCAGTTCTTC. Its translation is CASSQVGGSRDIDEQFF.